These 22 T cell receptor beta chains originate from one sample sequenced in a study of a mutant IDH1 vaccine in newly diagnosed glioma. Measured with immunoSEQ multiplex PCR; TCRdb has only the in-frame clones, and not every one. This sample has approximately 60,000 clones; about 87% occur once, and the top ten carry about 4.6%. Antigens for these TCRs are unknown. Time point described: week 5, during vaccination. A 20-mer mutant IDH1 peptide at 300 ug was injected subcutaneously with topical imiquimod. The input for sequencing was PBMCs, taken from a glioma patient whose treatment included an IDH1 peptide vaccine. These receptors all stem from a woman aged 40 to 50 with glioma.

This rearrangement joins TRBV2 to TRBJ1-6, with a weak D call TRBD1 (5 bases). This CDR3 spans 14 amino acids. V was cut by 7 bases and J by 7 bases, with 14 bases left in between. Germline loops: CDR1 SNHLY, CDR2 FYNNEI. CDR3 sequence reads: CASILGVSNSPLHF. DNA of the CDR3: TGTGCCAGCATCCTAGGGGTATCAAATTCACCCCTCCACTTT.

The chain couples TRBV29-1 to TRBJ1-1; possibly TRBD1 for D (5 bases). With 4 bases removed from V and 0 bases from J, the gap between germline ends came to 21 bases. Germline V gene lookup returns CDR1 SQVTM and CDR2 ANQGSEA. This CDR3 region has 17 residues. The CDR3 DNA follows: TGCAGCGTTGCAGATCTAGGGACCCTTAAGATGAACACTGAAGCTTTCTTT. Its translation is CSVADLGTLKMNTEAFF.

The chain combines TRBV5-1 with TRBJ2-3; D tentatively fits TRBD1 or TRBD2 (5 bases each). The germline CDR1 and CDR2 sequences are SGHRS and YFSETQ. Trimming left V 5 bases short and J 4 bases short, with 20 bases between. CDR3 length: 16 residues. The DNA for the CDR3 is TGCGCCAGCAGGTGGGGCATGAGGGGAAGGTCAGATACGCAGTATTTT. Its translation is CASRWGMRGRSDTQYF.

The chain links TRBV4-2 to TRBJ2-7, with 10 bases lining up with TRBD1. Germline values: CDR1 LGHNA, CDR2 YNFKEQ. Losses at the gene ends were 3 bases for V and 3 bases for J; bases not matched to a gene: 8. The CDR3 runs to 16 residues. CDR3 sequence (DNA): TGTGCCAGCAGCCAGGGAACCGGGACAGGGGACTACGAGCAGTACTTC. This encodes CASSQGTGTGDYEQYF.

The chain uses TRBV5-1 and TRBJ2-5; D gene unclear. The CDR3 spans 17 residues. V was cut by 9 bases and J by 1 base, with 25 bases left in between. Looked up from germline, CDR1 is SGHRS and CDR2 is YFSETQ. CDR3 nucleotide sequence: TGCGCCACCAGGTCCTCCCCCACTCCGGACGGCCAAGAGACCCAGTACTTC. Translating gives CATRSSPTPDGQETQYF.

This chain joins TRBV7-8 and TRBJ2-1; D call uncertain. The CDR3 consists of 12 residues. Trimming cost V 2 bases and J 6 bases, with 5 bases left between them. The germline CDR1 and CDR2 sequences are SGHVS and FQNEAQ. CDR3 sequence: CASSLKRNEQFF. CDR3 nucleotides: TGTGCCAGCAGCTTAAAGCGCAATGAGCAGTTCTTC.

The CDR3 region is CASSEARTGGAVQYF. For the CDR3, the DNA is TGTGCCAGCAGTGAAGCAAGGACAGGGGGCGCGGTTCAGTACTTC. This chain connects TRBV6-1 to TRBJ2-4, with 11 bases identical to TRBD1. V was clipped by 0 bases and J by 11 bases; unmatched bases: 6. This CDR3 has 15 residues. The germline V gene has CDR1 MNHNS and CDR2 SASEGT.

The chain is built from TRBV29-1 and TRBJ2-7; 9 nucleotides align to TRBD1. Germline V gives CDR1 SQVTM, CDR2 ANQGSEA. V dropped 6 bases and J dropped 4; count of bases not matched to a gene: 4. The CDR3 consists of 12 residues. The CDR3 nucleotides are TGCAGCGTAGGGGACAGGGTGTACGAGCAGTACTTC. Translation: CSVGDRVYEQYF.

The genes are TRBV6-5 and TRBJ1-2; weak D call: TRBD1 (6 bases). Between the trimmed V and J ends, which lost 5 bases and 6 bases, there was a span of 16 bases. The CDR3 covers 14 residues. Germline V gene data show CDR1 as MNHEY and CDR2 as SVGAGI. The CDR3 coding sequence is TGTGCCAGCAGTATACAGGGAGGGGCGGATGGCTACACCTTC. Translated: CASSIQGGADGYTF.

The V call is TRBV5-6, the J call TRBJ2-5; the D gene is possibly TRBD1 (5 bases). Germline V CDR1 and CDR2: SGHDT, YYEEEE. The CDR3 is 14 residues long. Trimming removed 2 bases at V and 1 base at J, with 9 bases between. The CDR3 protein is CASSFQGSQETQYF. Here the CDR3 DNA reads TGTGCCAGCAGCTTCCAGGGTAGCCAAGAGACCCAGTACTTC.

V usage is TRBV30 and J usage is TRBJ2-1; TRBD1 matches 7 bases. The CDR3 runs to 13 residues. V lost 5 bases, J lost 2 bases, and 3 bases stayed unmatched. Germline assignment: CDR1 GTSNPN and CDR2 SVGIG (reference sequence). This chain's CDR3 is CAWDRVPYNEQFF. CDR3 bases: TGTGCCTGGGACAGGGTTCCCTACAATGAGCAGTTCTTC.

This clone was recorded only once. The rearrangement links TRBV29-1 to TRBJ2-7, with 7 bases matching TRBD1. This CDR3 spans 14 amino acids. Germline lookup yields CDR1 SQVTM and CDR2 ANQGSEA. V lost 4 bases and J lost 4; bases outside the gene matches: 10. The DNA for the CDR3 is TGCAGCGTTGCATCCCGACAGGGCGTTTACGAGCAGTACTTC. Its translation: CSVASRQGVYEQYF.

The chain carries TRBV6-6 and TRBJ2-1; tentative D call: TRBD1 (5 bases). There are 12 residues in the CDR3. V lost 6 bases to trimming and J lost 7 bases, with 10 bases between them. Germline V gene data show CDR1 as MNHNY and CDR2 as SVGAGI (reference sequence). CDR3 bases: TGTGCCAGCAGGGATAGGGGTAATGAGCAGTTCTTC. It specifies CASRDRGNEQFF.

The gene calls are TRBV11-2 and TRBJ1-1; D is undetermined. CDR1 and CDR2 from the germline V gene are SGHAT and FQNNGV. CDR3 length: 13 amino acids. V was cut by 2 bases and J by 1 base, with 5 bases left in between. For the CDR3, the DNA is TGTGCCAGCAGCTTACCACCGAACACTGAAGCTTTCTTT. It is translated as CASSLPPNTEAFF.

Details on this clone: This sample also contains other DNA sequences that code for the same CDR3. The CDR3, as DNA: TGTGCCAGCTCACCCCAGGGGGGCACTGAAGCTTTCTTT. The encoded protein is CASSPQGGTEAFF. The chain uses TRBV18 and TRBJ1-1, with TRBD1 matching over 7 bases. Per germline, CDR1 KGHSH and CDR2 LQKENI. The junction had 2 bases not matched to a gene; V was cut back by 3 bases and J by 4 bases. The CDR3 runs 13 residues.

The chain employs TRBV27 and TRBJ1-1, with 12 bases matching TRBD1. Unmatched junction bases numbered 8, after V lost 5 bases and J lost 4 bases. The CDR3 is 16 residues long. In germline, CDR1 is MNHEY, CDR2 SMNVEV (reference sequence). The CDR3 sequence: CASSLGTGGLPTEAFF. CDR3 DNA: TGTGCCAGCAGTCTCGGGACAGGGGGCCTTCCCACTGAAGCTTTCTTT.

The V gene is TRBV29-1, the J gene TRBJ2-7; D is ambiguous. Looked up from germline, CDR1 is SQVTM and CDR2 is ANQGSEA. The CDR3 consists of 13 residues. The V and J ends lost 5 bases and 0 bases respectively, with 11 bases between them. The CDR3 coding sequence is TGCAGCGTTTTACTAATAAGCTCCTACGAGCAGTACTTC. Its protein is CSVLLISSYEQYF.

This rearrangement joins TRBV5-1 to TRBJ2-1; 7 bases line up with TRBD1. This CDR3 is 15 amino acids long. V gave up 0 bases and J gave up 4 bases; unmatched junction bases: 4. The germline V gene encodes CDR1 SGHRS and CDR2 YFSETQ. CDR3 sequence reads: CASSLVSGQYNEQFF. The CDR3 coding sequence is TGCGCCAGCAGCTTGGTTTCGGGACAGTACAATGAGCAGTTCTTC.

This clone was recorded once. This rearrangement joins TRBV6-5 to TRBJ1-2; D not resolved. The CDR3 is 13 amino acids. Trimming cost V 4 bases and J 2 bases, with 8 bases left between them. Germline V lookup: CDR1 MNHEY, CDR2 SVGAGI. CDR3 DNA: TGTGCCAGCAGTTCCTCATTCAACTATGGCTACACCTTC. Encoded protein: CASSSSFNYGYTF.

The chain joins TRBV12-1 to TRBJ2-2; TRBD1 is taken as the D call from the table, unchecked against the DNA. TRBV12-1 is annotated as a pseudogene. The CDR3 is 16 residues long. As DNA, the CDR3 is TGTGCCAGCAGATTCACCGGGACAGGAGTCACCGGGGAGCTGTTTTTT. It translates to CASRFTGTGVTGELFF.

The chain recombines TRBV6-4 with TRBJ2-3, with 7 bases aligning to TRBD2. Germline trimming cut 2 bases from V and 3 bases from J; bases unmatched to any gene: 11. The germline V gene encodes CDR1 MRHNA and CDR2 SNTAGT. The CDR3 runs 17 residues. This CDR3 reads CASSDGLVSMRTDTQYF. In nucleotides, the CDR3 is TGTGCCAGCAGTGACGGACTAGTAAGTATGCGAACAGATACGCAGTATTTT.

This rearrangement joins TRBV6-5 to TRBJ2-3; no firm D call. Trimming removed 10 bases at V and 4 bases at J, with 9 bases between. Germline assignment: CDR1 MNHEY and CDR2 SVGAGI. The length of the CDR3 is 11 residues. The CDR3 spells CATEVADTQYF. In DNA form, the CDR3 reads TGTGCCACCGAGGTCGCAGATACGCAGTATTTT.